Listed below are T cell receptor beta chains from one sample, sequenced in a study of T cells after yellow fever vaccination. MiXCR, run by TCRdb on the 5' RACE reads, gives a single entry per CDR3 protein. This sample has around 360,000 distinct CDR3 sequences, with roughly 12% found just once. Sequencing was performed on PBMCs, taken on the day of the first yellow fever vaccination. These receptors came from a man between 18 and 35 years old who received the YFV17D yellow fever vaccine. Each CDR3 is given with its conserved first and last residue. Rows may omit the clone size; those that give it use once, few, many or a size class.

TRBV4-1	few	TRBJ2-1	CASSGESGNEQFF
TRBV5-1	few	TRBJ2-2	CASSWTSPGELFF
TRBV12-3/TRBV12-4	many	TRBJ2-4	CASTVGTGNIQYF
TRBV5-1	NA	TRBJ2-2	CASSLVTGFWVPNTGELFF
TRBV2	NA	TRBJ2-7	CASSEADDGTQTYEQYF
TRBV10-2	few	TRBJ1-5	CASSEQFQGPNTPQHF
TRBV6-5	many	TRBJ2-5	CASSFSGGAETQYF
TRBV15	NA	TRBJ2-7	CATSREDTFNEQYF
TRBV27	few	TRBJ2-2	CASTGQGPHGELFF
TRBV11-1	NA	TRBJ2-1	CAGSLGGPRGDEQFF
TRBV10-3	NA	TRBJ2-1	CAISEVGYGEQFF
TRBV5-5	few	TRBJ2-5	CASSTIAGAGETQYF
TRBV19	few	TRBJ2-2	CASSIVAGRTGELFF
TRBV5-6	NA	TRBJ1-3	CASSSVDGNTIYF
TRBV15	NA	TRBJ2-3	CATEGGFADTQYF
TRBV7-9	few	TRBJ2-5	CASSQLARGDDQETQYF
TRBV5-4	NA	TRBJ2-5	CASSLGGGPGSSPEETQYF
TRBV19	few	TRBJ1-2	CASSPGGPAGYTF
TRBV5-5	NA	TRBJ1-1	CASSFAGTTEAFF
TRBV4-3	NA	TRBJ2-2	CASSQVVSGVSGELFF
TRBV10-3	NA	TRBJ1-1	CATTRGLGNTEAFF
TRBV7-2	many	TRBJ2-3	CASSRTSGGDTQYF
TRBV4-1	few	TRBJ1-3	CASSQEWSERPGNTIYF
TRBV6-5	NA	TRBJ2-3	CASSYNVQGGPDTQYF
TRBV24-1	few	TRBJ2-2	CATSDQTGRGTGELFF
TRBV6-6	few	TRBJ2-7	CASSYFDLYEQYF
TRBV7-2	NA	TRBJ2-5	CASSTIYQETQYF
TRBV29-1	few	TRBJ2-5	CSVGTLETQYF
TRBV5-1	once	TRBJ2-2	CASSLARMGFTTGELFF
TRBV11-2	NA	TRBJ2-3	CASSYRSGGYSTDTQYF
TRBV14	few	TRBJ1-2	CASSLRGLGYGYTF
TRBV12-3/TRBV12-4	NA	TRBJ2-1	CASTPRRADYNEQFF
TRBV6-1	few	TRBJ2-3	CASSRGAPTDTQYF
TRBV5-1	NA	TRBJ2-3	CASSLVPGSTDTQYF
TRBV4-3	NA	TRBJ2-3	CASSNRGTSTDTQYF
TRBV7-2	few	TRBJ2-2	CASSSRPAGGGELFF
TRBV10-1	NA	TRBJ2-1	CASSPSEYSNEQFF
TRBV9	few	TRBJ2-3	CASSHSSGGGTQYF
TRBV10-2	many	TRBJ2-3	CASSGGLVDTQYF
TRBV7-8	few	TRBJ1-6	CASSGTGVSPLHF
TRBV5-1	few	TRBJ2-7	CASSLATGLNPYEQYF
TRBV4-3	few	TRBJ1-2	CASSQAGRGTVGRNYGYTF
TRBV4-1	NA	TRBJ2-1	CASSQHRGFYEQFF
TRBV20-1	NA	TRBJ1-5	CSARGPGQYSNQPQHF
TRBV28	few	TRBJ1-2	CASSLPSTHGYTF
TRBV18	NA	TRBJ1-1	CASSQGQGITEAFF
TRBV7-9	few	TRBJ2-3	CASTQGIAGTDTQYF
TRBV6-1	few	TRBJ2-5	CASTAWELGETQYF
TRBV7-9	few	TRBJ2-7	CASSLAVGREKVF